The T cell receptor (beta chain) described here comes from a study of shared clonotypes between healthy human individuals. The table came from immunoSEQ multiplex PCR; TCRdb's copy has only in-frame clones and leaves some out. The sample includes about 230,000 clones, under 80% seen only once; the top ten take approximately 12%. The CDR3 covers 14 residues. Trimming cost V 5 bases and J 7 bases; bases outside gene matches: 8. Germline V gene lookup returns CDR1 MNHNS and CDR2 SASEGT. The gene calls are TRBV6-1 and TRBJ2-4; the match to TRBD2 covers 7 bases. Sequenced input: memory CD4+ T cells sorted from blood. Sample subset: CD45RA-negative fraction. This sequence originates from a young man in good health. DNA for the CDR3: TGTGCCAGCAGTATGGGGGAGGGGATGAACATTCAGTACTTC. Residues: CASSMGEGMNIQYF.